The TCR beta chain described here comes from a study of CD4 T cells in relation to SARS-CoV-2 and coronaviruses (dated by TCRdb to the early 2020s). Turning to the overall study: In the ViraFEST assay, PBMCs were grown with antigen for approximately ten days, and TCR beta CDR3s were then sequenced to identify antigen-specific clonal expansions. The negative reference condition was either a culture with an HIV-1 Nef peptide pool or a culture with no peptide. Patient-derived lymphoblastoid cell lines were used to map the HLA restriction of shared crossreactive spike epitopes. At the level of individual TCR clonotypes, the study evaluated whether memory CD4+ T cells crossreact between the spike proteins of SARS-CoV-2 and those of common cold coronaviruses. The Adaptive Biotechnologies TCR-sequencing kit was used to sequence samples from three pre-COVID donors and the naive versus memory experiments, while other data came from Illumina-based sequencing. For other donors in the study, expansion assays were sequenced with a different, Illumina-based TCR-beta assay.

CD4+ T cells from unexposed donors were collected before the COVID-19 pandemic (2011-2018). Following 10 days of culture, the EasySep CD4+ T cell isolation kit was used to isolate CD4+ T cells. As cell numbers permitted, CD4+ T cells from unexposed donors were tested for reactivity to SARS-CoV-2 S and N and to four common cold coronavirus spike pools. Each well received about 2 million PBMCs, cultured in IMDM supplemented with approximately 4.5% human AB serum and 9.5 to 10 IU/ml IL-2. Half of the culture medium was replaced with fresh IL-2-containing medium on days 3 and 7. In general, triplicate replicate wells were used for every peptide culture condition. Leukapheresis product for the unexposed donors was purchased commercially. Ficoll-Paque PLUS gradient centrifugation was used to isolate PBMCs from either whole blood or leukapheresis product. PBMCs were either used fresh in the expansion assay or cryopreserved at -140 degrees C. The QIAamp Micro DNA Kit was used to extract genomic DNA from the CD4+ T cells.

The protocol used for the library was the immunoSEQ multiplex PCR assay. From the authors' description of their analysis: During preprocessing, nonproductive sequences were discarded, as were any CDR3s that did not begin with C, did not end with F or W, or were shorter than 7 amino acids. Antigen-specific clonotypes were called with the MANAFEST web app on the basis of expansion relative to the reference and to other culture wells. A clone was considered positive if significant expansion relative to the reference culture was observed in 2 of 3 replicate wells at an FDR below 0.05. For a clone to be considered positive, significant expansion relative to all other tandem wells and an odds ratio above 5 were also required. Pairwise Levenshtein distance, computed with the stringdist R package after three terminal residues were trimmed from each end, was used as the measure of CDR3 homology. The clones in this table, taken by TCRdb from immuneACCESS, are in-frame only. Not every clone is retained; where verified, under half of the shortfall comes from an unresolved V gene, and the cause of the rest is unknown. V and J calls and clone size are those listed in that table; D and trimming were worked out from the DNA. The sample table contains some 15,000 clones; only one count was recorded for 75% to 80% of them. The ten largest clones capture about 16% of the sample.

With regard to this clone: The specificity of this receptor is unknown. Base qualities were left out, and no much larger clone turns up one base away.

V is pared back by 2 bases and J by 0 bases, with 11 bases lying between the germline termini. CDR1 and CDR2, looked up from the germline V gene, are ENHRY and SYGVKD. There are 15 amino acids in the CDR3, from cysteine to phenylalanine inclusive. Only the CDR3 DNA stays, 45 bases, in frame from base 1. Results and caveats for the whole study, not just this receptor: Because no donor provided both pre-pandemic and post-infection samples, tracing the source of pre-existing responses was limited. Crossreactivity analysis was centred on spike protein, so crossreactivity against other viral proteins was not assessed. Around 65% of donors had memory CD4+ clonotypes that crossrecognized SARS-CoV-2 and at least one common cold coronavirus spike. Crossreactive clones showed significantly weaker SARS-CoV-2-driven expansion than monoreactive clones, consistent with antigenic imprinting. The study was constrained by small numbers of patients and of tested TCRs.

This sequence originates from a human donor in good health. The sequence is built from TRBV10-3 and TRBJ2-7; possibly the D gene is TRBD2, per 5 matching bases. Input material: CD4+ T cells from PBMCs, cultured in vitro. The CDR3 reads CAISEKPGSSYEQYF. The nucleotide sequence is given as TGTGCCATCAGTGAGAAGCCGGGGAGCTCCTACGAGCAGTACTTC.